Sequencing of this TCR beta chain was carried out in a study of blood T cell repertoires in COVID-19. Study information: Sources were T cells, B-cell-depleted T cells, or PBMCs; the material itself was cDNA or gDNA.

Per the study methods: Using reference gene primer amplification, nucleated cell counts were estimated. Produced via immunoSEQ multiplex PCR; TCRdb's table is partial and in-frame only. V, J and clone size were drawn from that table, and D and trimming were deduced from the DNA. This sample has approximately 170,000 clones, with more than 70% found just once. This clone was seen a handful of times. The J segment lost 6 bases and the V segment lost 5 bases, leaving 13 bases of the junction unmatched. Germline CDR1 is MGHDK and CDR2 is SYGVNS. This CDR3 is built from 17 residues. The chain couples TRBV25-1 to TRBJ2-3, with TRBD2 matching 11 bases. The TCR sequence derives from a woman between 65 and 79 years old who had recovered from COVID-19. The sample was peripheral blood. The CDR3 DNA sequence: TGTGCCAGCAGTCCACATGGCCTAGCGGGAGGAGGCGATACGCAGTATTTT. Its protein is CASSPHGLAGGGDTQYF.